This passage covers 8 T cell receptor beta chains from one sample sequenced in a study of blood T cell repertoires in COVID-19. Method: immunoSEQ multiplex PCR; TCRdb's copy keeps in-frame clones and lacks some. The sample holds 63,000 or so clones, roughly 82% seen once. Sequencing was carried out using peripheral blood. These receptors originate from a man older than 75 with active COVID-19.

This CDR3 reads CASSRKPRGTGVADTQYF. As DNA, the CDR3 is TGTGCCAGCAGCCGCAAACCTCGAGGGACAGGGGTGGCAGATACGCAGTATTTT. This chain connects TRBV4-2 to TRBJ2-3, with 10 bases fitting TRBD1. V lost 4 bases to trimming and J lost 4 bases; unmatched junction nucleotides: 14. The CDR3 is 18 residues long. Germline V CDR1 and CDR2: LGHNA, YNFKEQ.

As concerns this clone: Additional DNA sequences in this sample encode the identical CDR3. This CDR3 reads CASSVKGASTEAFF. The DNA of the CDR3 is TGTGCCAGCAGCGTGAAGGGGGCAAGCACTGAAGCTTTCTTT. V gene TRBV9 combines with J gene TRBJ1-1; 7 bases match TRBD1. V was pared by 2 bases and J by 4 bases, with 5 bases of the junction left unmatched. There are 14 residues in the CDR3. CDR1 SGDLS and CDR2 YYNGEE come from the germline V gene.

The V and J genes are TRBV5-1 and TRBJ2-6, with D possibly TRBD1 on 6 matching bases. V lost 4 bases and J lost 2, with 10 bases in between. Germline CDR1 reads SGHRS; CDR2 reads YFSETQ. This CDR3 is built from 15 residues. For the CDR3, the DNA is TGCGCCAGCAGCGTCCAGGGGACTGGGGCCAACGTCCTGACTTTC. This gives the protein CASSVQGTGANVLTF.

This clone was seen only once. The V gene is TRBV5-6, the J gene TRBJ2-3; TRBD2 aligns across 8 bases. Germline V gives CDR1 SGHDT, CDR2 YYEEEE. V trimming: 2 bases; J trimming: 1 base; junction bases outside the gene matches: 6. The CDR3 extends over 16 amino acids. The CDR3 DNA reads as TGTGCCAGCAGCTTCTATACGGGAGGGGGCACAGATACGCAGTATTTT. Its protein is CASSFYTGGGTDTQYF.

V is TRBV7-2 and J is TRBJ2-7, with D possibly being TRBD1 (6 bases). The CDR3 runs to 14 residues. Trimming removed 5 bases at V and 0 bases at J, with 11 bases between. Germline V gene lookup returns CDR1 SGHTA and CDR2 FQGNSA. The CDR3 sequence is CASSRRGSSYEQYF. The CDR3, as DNA: TGTGCCAGCAGCCGCAGGGGAAGCTCCTACGAGCAGTACTTC.

The chain recombines TRBV7-9 with TRBJ1-6, with D maybe TRBD1 (6 bases). The CDR3 runs 14 residues. Germline V gives CDR1 SEHNR, CDR2 FQNEAQ (reference sequence). Trimming removed 7 bases at V and 6 bases at J, with 13 bases between. CDR3 residues: CASIPDRSNSPLHF. CDR3 DNA: TGTGCCAGCATCCCGGACAGATCTAATTCACCCCTCCACTTT.

The chain has TRBV27 and TRBJ2-7, with 13 bases that match TRBD2. This CDR3 contains 16 residues. The ends lost 6 bases at V and 3 bases at J; junction bases unmatched: 8. CDR1 is MNHEY and CDR2 is SMNVEV in the germline V gene (reference sequence). CDR3 loop: CASRGLAGEPSYEQYF. The CDR3 nucleotides read TGTGCCAGCAGAGGACTAGCGGGAGAACCCAGCTACGAGCAGTACTTC.

V usage is TRBV28 and J usage is TRBJ2-3; 9 bases align to TRBD1. V shed 4 bases, J shed 6 bases, and the junction held 11 bases outside the gene matches. The germline CDR1 and CDR2 sequences are MDHEN and SYDVKM. This CDR3 has 16 residues. The CDR3 here is CASSYQGTGWGDTQYF. As DNA, the CDR3 is TGTGCCAGCAGTTACCAGGGGACAGGGTGGGGCGATACGCAGTATTTT.